This T cell receptor beta chain was observed in a study of T-cell memory formation after mild COVID-19. CDR1 and CDR2 (germline): SNHLY, FYNNEI. V lost 9 bases and J lost 2, with 17 bases in between. The CDR3 runs to 15 residues. Study-level results: Pre-infection memory showed some responding clones, and this suggested that cross-reactive memory joined. Second-wave clones reaching peak frequency on day 37 lacked confirmed SARS-CoV-2 specificity.

As to this clonotype: Its antigen is unidentified.

TCRdb re-called the 5' RACE reads through MiXCR, storing one row per CDR3 protein. The sample contains about 140,000 distinct CDR3 sequences, around 14% of which appear only once. The chain carries TRBV2 and TRBJ2-1; possibly TRBD1 or TRBD2 for D (6 bases each). The sample comprised PBMCs or a T cell subset sorted from them (not recorded which). The TCR sequence derives from an adult woman who had mild COVID-19 (a few samples of this study predate the infection). Cell type and time point are not known. The CDR3 reads CARDEGGAAYNEQFF. The DNA for the CDR3 is TGTGCCAGAGATGAGGGGGGAGCGGCCTACAATGAGCAGTTCTTC.